The 13 T cell receptor beta chains given below trace back to one sample, sequenced in a study of early T cells in non-severe SARS-CoV-2 infection (dated by TCRdb to 2020 to 2023). The library was obtained by 5' RACE. For sequencing, a NextSeq 500 was employed. In TCRdb, the public reads were trimmed at Q25 with fastp and aligned with MiXCR, with productive beta chains retained. Each entry merges the rows of one CDR3 protein and shows their most common DNA and genes. Within this sample are 68,000 or so distinct CDR3 sequences, with roughly 13% of them counted one time only. The top ten clones comprise around 4.5% of the sample. The sequenced sample consisted of whole blood. These receptors came from an adult who was a healthcare worker with PCR-confirmed SARS-CoV-2 infection or an uninfected control (not recorded which).

This clonotype was picked up many times. The rearrangement links TRBV12-2 to TRBJ1-5; TRBD1, the table's D call, was not compared with the DNA. TRBV12-2 is flagged as a pseudogene. This CDR3 contains 18 residues. CDR3 nucleotides: TGTGCAAGTCGCTTAGGAAGGGATGGGGCGAGGGAGAATCAGCCCCAGCATTTT. Protein: CASRLGRDGARENQPQHF.

This clonotype was counted at least ten times. The chain is built from TRBV27 and TRBJ2-1, with D perhaps TRBD2 (5 bases). Trimming removed 6 bases at V and 8 bases at J, with 11 bases between. Looked up from germline, CDR1 is MNHEY and CDR2 is SMNVEV (reference sequence). CDR3 size: 12 residues. The CDR3 loop is CASSFPGYEQFF. The DNA of the CDR3 is TGTGCCAGCAGCTTCCCGGGGTATGAGCAGTTCTTC.

Written as DNA, the CDR3 is TGTGCCAGCAGCAGGAGGCCTACAGATACGCAGTATTTT. It specifies CASSRRPTDTQYF. The rearrangement joins TRBV5-6 to TRBJ2-3, with D perhaps matching TRBD2 (5 bases). The CDR3 runs to 13 residues. Germline loops: CDR1 SGHDT, CDR2 YYEEEE. V dropped 4 bases and J dropped 3 bases, with 9 bases sitting between them. The full variable domain, rest sourced from reference TRBV5-6 and TRBJ2-3, is DAGVTQSPTHLIKTRGQQVTLRCSPKSGHDTVSWYQQALGQGPQFIFQYYEEEERQRGNFPDRFSGHQFPNYSSELNVNALLLGDSALYLCASSRRPTDTQYFGPGTRLTVL.

This clonotype occurred many times. The chain recombines TRBV6-5 with TRBJ1-1; TRBD1 aligns across 8 bases. This CDR3 comprises 14 residues. Germline assignment: CDR1 MNHEY and CDR2 SVGAGI. Trimming cost V 4 bases and J 4 bases; bases outside gene matches: 5. The CDR3: CASSSQGGSTEAFF. CDR3 bases: TGTGCCAGCAGTTCACAGGGGGGTTCCACTGAAGCTTTCTTT.

The V call is TRBV6-1, the J call TRBJ2-3; possibly TRBD1 for D (6 bases). Germline assignment: CDR1 MNHNS and CDR2 SASEGT. V was shortened by 0 bases and J by 3 bases, with 19 bases between the two germline ends. This CDR3 is built from 18 residues. The CDR3 nucleotides are TGTGCCAGCAGTGAAGCGGGGGCGACAGGCCGGTCAACAGATACGCAGTATTTT. Translated, it gives CASSEAGATGRSTDTQYF.

The rearrangement uses TRBV6-5 and TRBJ1-1; 8 bases line up with TRBD1. V shed 7 bases, J shed 5 bases, and the junction held 6 bases outside the gene matches. The length of the CDR3 is 13 residues. In germline, CDR1 is MNHEY, CDR2 SVGAGI. CDR3 sequence reads: CASNQDRETEAFF. CDR3 DNA: TGTGCCAGCAACCAGGACAGGGAGACTGAAGCTTTCTTT.

This clonotype was counted many times. V is TRBV12-3 or TRBV12-4 and J is TRBJ2-1; 12 nucleotides match TRBD2. J lost 7 bases, V lost 8 bases, and 3 bases had no gene match. The CDR3 sequence is 13 residues long. CDR3 DNA sequence: TGTGCCAGCGGAACTAGCGGGGGGAATGAGCAGTTCTTC. This encodes CASGTSGGNEQFF.

This chain links TRBV3-1 with TRBJ2-3, with 8 nucleotides matching TRBD1. J gave up 6 bases and V 1 base, and 6 bases lay outside the gene matches. CDR1 LGHDT and CDR2 YNNKEL come from the germline V gene (reference sequence). CDR3 length: 15 amino acids. CDR3 protein: CASSQAAGGADTQYF. CDR3 in DNA: TGTGCCAGCAGCCAAGCTGCAGGGGGCGCGGATACGCAGTATTTT.

This clonotype came up many times. The J gene is TRBJ2-2, the V gene TRBV29-1; perhaps TRBD2 as D (6 bases). Germline assignment: CDR1 SQVTM and CDR2 ANQGSEA. Trimming cost V 4 bases and J 1 base, with 13 bases left between them. The length of the CDR3 is 15 residues. CDR3 coding DNA: TGCAGCGTTGTGACAGCGGGCTGGAACACCGGGGAGCTGTTTTTT. This encodes CSVVTAGWNTGELFF.

This clonotype was seen ten or more times. J is TRBJ1-1 and V is TRBV6-6; TRBD1 matches 9 bases. The V gene's germline CDR1 is MNHNY and CDR2 SVGAGI (reference sequence). Unmatched junction bases numbered 6, after V lost 4 bases and J lost 0 bases. The CDR3 length is 16 residues. In nucleotides, the CDR3 is TGTGCCAGCAGTTCCGGGACAGGGCCCTTGAACACTGAAGCTTTCTTT. It yields the protein CASSSGTGPLNTEAFF.

The chain employs TRBV3-1 and TRBJ2-3, with 7 nucleotides matching TRBD1. The CDR3 consists of 16 residues. The germline V gene has CDR1 LGHDT and CDR2 YNNKEL (reference sequence). The ends lost 4 bases at V and 0 bases at J; junction bases unmatched: 7. The CDR3 sequence: CASSPRDRSSTDTQYF. Here the CDR3 DNA reads TGTGCCAGCAGCCCGAGGGACAGATCAAGCACAGATACGCAGTATTTT.

The sample holds a few counts of this clonotype. The chain uses TRBV11-2 and TRBJ1-4; D gene unclear. The CDR3 consists of 13 residues. Germline V gene lookup returns CDR1 SGHAT and CDR2 FQNNGV. V lost 1 base to trimming and J lost 3 bases, with 3 bases between them. The CDR3 bases are TGTGCCAGCAGCTTAGGGGCTAATGAAAAACTGTTTTTT. It is translated as CASSLGANEKLFF.

This clonotype was seen many times. The rearrangement uses TRBV12-3 or TRBV12-4 and TRBJ2-1, with D possibly being TRBD1 or TRBD2 (5 bases each). This CDR3 region has 14 residues. Trimming took off 5 bases at V and 11 bases at J, with 19 bases between the two ends. This CDR3 reads CASSPGTLEDKQFF. The CDR3, as DNA: TGTGCCAGCAGTCCCGGGACCTTGGAAGATAAGCAGTTCTTC.